This TCR beta chain was captured in a study of T cells in Graves' hyperthyroidism and ophthalmopathy. Findings and limits, study-wide: Appearing also in blood were most of the thyroid clonotypes expanded above 0.001.

RNA transcripts yielded amplified TCR beta CDR3 regions. RT-PCR in the first round (using the HTBI primer set) targeted the TCR CDR3. TCRdb reprocessed the multiplex PCR reads with MiXCR, giving one entry per CDR3 protein. In the table there are 500,000 to 700,000 distinct CDR3 sequences, approximately 15% of which are singletons. This clonotype came up many times. What it binds is unknown. This CDR3 spans 13 amino acids. Trimming removed 1 base from V and 7 bases from J, with 8 bases in between. The sequencing sample was made of blood. The V call is TRBV12-3 or TRBV12-4, the J call TRBJ1-5; D uncertain. This receptor was taken from a young woman with Graves' hyperthyroidism. The DNA for the CDR3 is TGTGCCAGCAGTTTAGGGGAGGAGCAGCCCCAGCATTTT. Protein sequence: CASSLGEEQPQHF.